This passage covers 25 T cell receptor beta chains from one sample sequenced in a study of identical twins. MiXCR, applied by TCRdb to the 5' RACE reads, yields one record per CDR3 protein. The top ten hold around 1.6% of the sample, which has nearly 900,000 distinct CDR3 sequences, roughly an eighth seen once. In addition, the sample was reused for a study of yellow fever vaccine responses in identical twins.

Sequencing was performed on PBMCs. These TCRs come from a woman between 18 and 29 years old in good health.

The V and J genes are TRBV5-1 and TRBJ2-7, with TRBD2 as a possible D gene (6 bases). The CDR3 has 15 residues. Trimming shortened V by 4 bases and J by 0 bases, and 14 bases separated the two germline ends. Germline V gene lookup returns CDR1 SGHRS and CDR2 YFSETQ. CDR3 nucleotide sequence: TGCGCCAGCAGCCTTGAGTACGGGAGCTCCTACGAGCAGTACTTC. This translates into CASSLEYGSSYEQYF. Complete variable domain (other parts from reference TRBV5-1 and TRBJ2-7): KAGVTQTPRYLIKTRGQQVTLSCSPISGHRSVSWYQQTPGQGLQFLFEYFSETQRNKGNFPGRFSGRQFSNSRSEMNVSTLELGDSALYLCASSLEYGSSYEQYFGPGTRLTVT.

The chain joins TRBV27 to TRBJ2-7; perhaps D is TRBD1 or TRBD2 (5 bases each). The CDR3 loop spans 15 amino acids. Germline V gene sequence: CDR1 MNHEY, CDR2 SMNVEV (reference sequence). V lost 3 bases, J lost 0 bases, and 12 bases lay in between. CDR3 nucleotides: TGTGCCAGCAGTTTGGGGGTCGGTCTCTCCTACGAGCAGTACTTC. Translated, it gives CASSLGVGLSYEQYF.

This clonotype was seen a few times. The rearrangement uses TRBV20-1 and TRBJ2-7; 13 nucleotides line up with TRBD2. Trimming removed 1 base from V and 5 bases from J; junction bases left unmatched: 5. CDR3 length: 15 residues. Germline V gene lookup returns CDR1 DFQATT and CDR2 SNEGSKA (reference sequence). CDR3 coding DNA: TGCAGTGCTAGAGGGGGGACTAGCGGGACCCACGAGCAGTACTTC. Residues: CSARGGTSGTHEQYF.

This clonotype was seen a handful of times. This chain connects TRBV24-1 to TRBJ2-1; D remains unclear. V shed 8 bases and J shed 6 bases, with 10 bases lying between them. The CDR3 runs 12 residues. Germline assignment: CDR1 KGHDR and CDR2 SFDVKD. The chain's CDR3 is CATIGPSNEQFF. In DNA form, the CDR3 reads TGTGCCACCATCGGCCCATCCAATGAGCAGTTCTTC.

This clonotype occurred a few times. The chain employs TRBV5-1 and TRBJ2-1, with D tentatively TRBD1 or TRBD2 (5 bases each). This CDR3 is 15 amino acids long. The germline V gene encodes CDR1 SGHRS and CDR2 YFSETQ. The germline V and J ends were trimmed by 3 bases and 6 bases, with 16 bases remaining between them. This CDR3 reads CASSSDGASGNEQFF. CDR3 nucleotides: TGCGCCAGCAGCTCAGACGGGGCCAGCGGCAATGAGCAGTTCTTC.

The V and J genes are TRBV20-1 and TRBJ2-3; 7 positions match TRBD2. The ends lost 3 bases at V and 8 bases at J; junction bases unmatched: 8. Per germline, CDR1 DFQATT and CDR2 SNEGSKA (reference sequence). The CDR3 has 13 amino acids. CDR3 amino acids: CSASGLGRGTQYF. The CDR3 nucleotides read TGCAGTGCTAGTGGACTAGGTCGGGGTACGCAGTATTTT.

Written as DNA, the CDR3 is TGTGCCAGCAGCCTCAGGACAGGCGGAGGCACTGAAGCTTTCTTT. Translating it yields CASSLRTGGGTEAFF. V and J are TRBV3-1 and TRBJ1-1, with 7 bases identical to TRBD1. The CDR3 has 15 amino acids. From germline, CDR1 is LGHDT and CDR2 YNNKEL (reference sequence). With V trimmed by 4 bases and J by 4 bases, 9 bases remained unmatched.

CDR3 protein: CASDRAFGQETQYF. In DNA form, the CDR3 reads TGTGCCAGCGACAGGGCGTTCGGTCAAGAGACCCAGTACTTC. This chain links TRBV6-1 with TRBJ2-5, with TRBD1 identical over 7 bases. The CDR3 runs 14 residues. Germline V gives CDR1 MNHNS, CDR2 SASEGT. V lost 8 bases, J lost 2 bases, and 8 bases stayed unmatched.

Many counts were recorded for this clonotype. This chain uses TRBV6-6 with TRBJ2-7, with no clear D. Trimming left V 6 bases short and J 1 base short, with 4 bases between. This CDR3 has 11 residues. Germline lookup yields CDR1 MNHNY and CDR2 SVGAGI (reference sequence). The CDR3 DNA follows: TGTGCCAGCAGGAGGTCCTACGAGCAGTACTTC. Protein product: CASRRSYEQYF.

This clonotype has a handful of counts. The chain recombines TRBV3-1 with TRBJ1-6; D remains unclear. Trimming left V 4 bases short and J 5 bases short, with 15 bases between. CDR1 and CDR2 (germline): LGHDT, YNNKEL (reference sequence). The CDR3 runs to 16 residues. CDR3 nucleotide sequence: TGTGCCAGCAGCCTCGACCACCCTTCGGATAATTCACCCCTCCACTTT. This encodes CASSLDHPSDNSPLHF. Full variable domain (rest looked up from reference TRBV3-1 and TRBJ1-6): DTAVSQTPKYLVTQMGNDKSIKCEQNLGHDTMYWYKQDSKKFLKIMFSYNNKELIINETVPNRFSPKSPDKAHLNLHINSLELGDSAVYFCASSLDHPSDNSPLHFGNGTRLTVT.

There are a few counts of this clonotype. The chain combines TRBV20-1 with TRBJ2-1; 9 bases map to TRBD2. The junction had 12 bases not matched to a gene; V was cut back by 2 bases and J by 7 bases. Germline V gene lookup returns CDR1 DFQATT and CDR2 SNEGSKA (reference sequence). The CDR3 covers 16 residues. DNA for the CDR3: TGCAGTGCTAGACCCCTGGCGGGGGGGGCAAGGAATGAGCAGTTCTTC. Translating it yields CSARPLAGGARNEQFF.

This clonotype was seen a few times. V usage is TRBV5-5 and J usage is TRBJ1-6, with TRBD1 matching 8 bases. The CDR3 has 16 residues. Germline CDR1 is SGHKS and CDR2 is YYEKEE (reference sequence). J gave up 5 bases and V 4 bases, and 8 bases lay outside the gene matches. CDR3 DNA sequence: TGTGCCAGCAGCACCCCGACAGGGGTCCATAATTCACCCCTCCACTTT. Translated: CASSTPTGVHNSPLHF.

The table lists this clonotype with a few counts. J is TRBJ2-7 and V is TRBV7-8; D might be TRBD1 (5 bases). CDR3 size: 15 residues. Trimming pared 3 bases from V and 0 bases from J, leaving 12 bases between. Germline loops: CDR1 SGHVS, CDR2 FQNEAQ. CDR3 coding DNA: TGTGCCAGCAGCTTGGGGCATTCGAGCTCCTACGAGCAGTACGTC. Translated: CASSLGHSSSYEQYV.

V is TRBV27 and J is TRBJ2-1; 9 bases agree with TRBD2. Losses at the gene ends were 3 bases for V and 8 bases for J; bases not matched to a gene: 14. Germline V lookup: CDR1 MNHEY, CDR2 SMNVEV (reference sequence). The CDR3 runs to 17 residues. CDR3 protein: CASSFRSSGARTDEQFF. The CDR3 DNA reads TGTGCCAGCAGTTTCAGGTCTAGCGGGGCGAGGACGGATGAGCAGTTCTTC.

J is TRBJ1-6 and V is TRBV15; D call uncertain. CDR3 length equals 13 residues. V dropped 3 bases and J dropped 5 bases, with 5 bases sitting between them. Looked up from germline, CDR1 is LNHNV and CDR2 is YYDKDF (reference sequence). This CDR3 is CATSRSDNSPLHF. CDR3 in DNA: TGTGCCACCAGCAGGTCTGATAATTCACCCCTCCACTTT. The complete variable domain, with remaining parts taken from reference TRBV15 and TRBJ1-6, reads DAMVIQNPRYQVTQFGKPVTLSCSQTLNHNVMYWYQQKSSQAPKLLFHYYDKDFNNEADTPDNFQSRRPNTSFCFLDIRSPGLGDTAMYLCATSRSDNSPLHFGNGTRLTVT.

The V gene is TRBV12-3 or TRBV12-4, the J gene TRBJ2-1; D is ambiguous. This CDR3 has 15 residues. Deletions cut 5 bases from V and 8 bases from J, with 19 bases between. The CDR3 DNA sequence: TGTGCCAGCAGTAACCCCGGTGCCGGAAGCGATGAGCAGTTCTTC. It translates to CASSNPGAGSDEQFF.

This clonotype has only a few counts. The J gene is TRBJ2-5, the V gene TRBV15; possible D gene TRBD2, 5 bases. V was pared by 4 bases and J by 2 bases, with 8 bases between. The CDR3 sequence is 13 residues long. Germline CDR1 reads LNHNV; CDR2 reads YYDKDF (reference sequence). CDR3 DNA sequence: TGTGCCACCAGCACCGGGAATCAAGAGACCCAGTACTTC. Residues: CATSTGNQETQYF.

This clonotype occurred a few times. The chain is built from TRBV9 and TRBJ2-1; D is tentatively TRBD1 or TRBD2 (5 bases each). Trimming removed 4 bases at V and 10 bases at J, with 9 bases between. Per germline, CDR1 SGDLS and CDR2 YYNGEE. The CDR3 has 11 amino acids. CDR3 residues: CASSTGTEQFF. The DNA for the CDR3 is TGTGCCAGCAGCACCGGGACGGAGCAGTTCTTC.

The chain employs TRBV14 and TRBJ2-1, with unresolved D. CDR1 and CDR2 from the germline V gene are SGHDN and FVKESK. The CDR3 is 14 residues long. Trimming took off 4 bases at V and 4 bases at J, with 11 bases between the two ends. CDR3 sequence reads: CASSPRWAYNEQFF. The CDR3 DNA reads as TGTGCCAGCAGCCCGCGGTGGGCTTACAATGAGCAGTTCTTC.

The V gene is TRBV6-2 or TRBV6-3, the J gene TRBJ2-1; 9 bases are shared with TRBD1. Unmatched junction bases numbered 4, after V lost 4 bases and J lost 3 bases. This CDR3 is 15 amino acids long. Germline assignment: CDR1 MNHEY and CDR2 SVGEGT. The CDR3 DNA sequence: TGTGCCAGCAGTTGGCCGGGACAGGGCTACAATGAGCAGTTCTTC. It translates to CASSWPGQGYNEQFF.

This clonotype appeared a few times. The chain links TRBV4-1 to TRBJ2-2; 7 positions agree with TRBD1. The CDR3 totals 15 residues. Germline lookup yields CDR1 MGHRA and CDR2 YSYEKL. J was trimmed by 8 bases and V by 1 base; bases with no gene match: 7. The CDR3: CASSQGQGLRGELFF. For the CDR3, the DNA is TGCGCCAGCAGCCAAGGACAGGGTCTGCGGGGGGAGCTGTTTTTT.

The V and J genes are TRBV7-9 and TRBJ2-7; D is possibly TRBD2 (5 bases). Trimming shortened V by 5 bases and J by 6 bases, and 14 bases separated the two germline ends. The germline gives CDR1 SEHNR, CDR2 FQNEAQ (reference sequence). This CDR3 region has 13 residues. The CDR3 loop is CASSPPQRREQYF. The CDR3 DNA is TGTGCCAGCAGCCCCCCCCAGCGGCGCGAGCAGTACTTC.

The CDR3 region has the DNA TGTGCCAGCAGTGAATTAAAAAAGGGACAGCAAGTAGCTAACTATGGCTACACCTTC. Translation gives CASSELKKGQQVANYGYTF. The V and J genes are TRBV25-1 and TRBJ1-2, with 7 positions matching TRBD1. The germline CDR1 and CDR2 sequences are MGHDK and SYGVNS. This CDR3 has 19 residues. V was pared by 1 base and J by 0 bases, with 14 bases of the junction left unmatched.

This chain links TRBV10-3 with TRBJ2-7; D is ambiguous. The germline gives CDR1 ENHRY, CDR2 SYGVKD. Trimming took 7 bases from V and 7 from J, leaving 14 bases between them. This CDR3 is 12 amino acids long. Written as DNA, the CDR3 is TGTGCCATCACCCGCCTTGATGGGGAGCAGTACTTC. Protein sequence: CAITRLDGEQYF.

The rearrangement links TRBV7-9 to TRBJ2-7; D is undetermined. Germline assignment: CDR1 SEHNR and CDR2 FQNEAQ (reference sequence). The germline V and J ends were trimmed by 4 bases and 4 bases, with 8 bases remaining between them. The CDR3 consists of 12 residues. The CDR3 region is CASSSNRYEQYV. The CDR3 bases are TGTGCCAGCAGCTCGAACCGGTACGAGCAGTACGTC.